The 18 T cell receptor beta chains below were found in one sample sequenced in a study of blood T cell repertoires in COVID-19. TCRdb's table, derived via immunoSEQ multiplex PCR, lists solely in-frame clones and lacks some. The sample lists about 91,000 clones, over 70% occurring once. Sequenced sample: peripheral blood. The receptors stem from a man between 65 and 85 years old with acute or convalescent COVID-19.

The chain's CDR3 is CASSLYDRGLEQYF. The CDR3, as DNA: TGTGCCAGCAGCTTGTACGACAGGGGGCTCGAGCAGTACTTC. The rearrangement links TRBV5-6 to TRBJ2-7; 10 nucleotides line up with TRBD1. V was clipped by 1 base and J by 6 bases; unmatched bases: 4. The germline V gene encodes CDR1 SGHDT and CDR2 YYEEEE. The CDR3 covers 14 residues.

This chain joins TRBV24-1 and TRBJ2-3; 10 bases are shared with TRBD1. The CDR3 consists of 16 residues. J was trimmed by 4 bases and V by 3 bases; bases with no gene match: 6. Germline V gives CDR1 KGHDR, CDR2 SFDVKD. Written as DNA, the CDR3 is TGTGCCACCAGTGATATTCGGGACAGGGGACCAGATACGCAGTATTTT. This encodes CATSDIRDRGPDTQYF.

CDR3 sequence reads: CASSLPQGSGYTF. The DNA for the CDR3 is TGTGCCAGCAGTTTGCCTCAGGGTTCAGGCTACACCTTC. The J gene is TRBJ1-2, the V gene TRBV28; a weak D match, TRBD1 (5 bases). Germline values: CDR1 MDHEN, CDR2 SYDVKM. The CDR3 has 13 amino acids. V was clipped by 3 bases and J by 8 bases, with 13 bases between them.

V usage is TRBV6-5 and J usage is TRBJ1-1, with 10 bases lining up with TRBD1. CDR1 MNHEY and CDR2 SVGAGI come from the germline V gene. This CDR3 is 14 amino acids long. After removal of 11 bases from V and 7 bases from J, the junction contained 13 bases not matched to a gene. The CDR3 DNA sequence: TGTGCCCTCTGGCCAGGGACAGGGGTTATTGAAGCTTTCTTT. Translating gives CALWPGTGVIEAFF.

This chain links TRBV6-4 with TRBJ2-1; 10 positions agree with TRBD2. CDR3 length: 15 amino acids. CDR1 and CDR2 (germline): MRHNA, SNTAGT. Trimming at V came to 6 bases and at J to 3 bases, leaving 5 bases not matched to a gene. The CDR3 sequence is CASSTGTSDYNEQFF. CDR3 DNA sequence: TGTGCCAGCAGCACCGGGACTAGCGACTACAATGAGCAGTTCTTC.

This clone was counted a few times. This chain joins TRBV12-3 or TRBV12-4 and TRBJ1-5, with D uncertain. CDR3 size: 12 residues. Trimming removed 6 bases from V and 6 bases from J, with 9 bases in between. CDR3 coding DNA: TGTGCCAGCAGCCCCCCCCGTCAGCCCCAGCATTTT. This encodes CASSPPRQPQHF.

A word on this clone: At the DNA level, this CDR3 is encoded by other sequences in the same sample as well. The V gene is TRBV5-1, the J gene TRBJ2-5, with TRBD2 matching 14 bases. The CDR3 is 15 amino acids. Germline values: CDR1 SGHRS, CDR2 YFSETQ. The V gene end was trimmed by 5 bases and the J gene end by 4 bases; junction bases not matched to a gene: 4. The DNA for the CDR3 is TGCGCCAGCAGTCCGGGACTAGCGGGAGCAGAGACCCAGTACTTC. It is translated as CASSPGLAGAETQYF.

The V and J genes are TRBV25-1 and TRBJ2-7; 9 nucleotides match TRBD2. CDR3 size: 15 residues. V shed 4 bases, J shed 2 bases, and the junction held 6 bases outside the gene matches. The V gene's germline CDR1 is MGHDK and CDR2 SYGVNS. The chain's CDR3 is CASSASGRSAYEQYF. The CDR3 nucleotides read TGTGCCAGCAGTGCAAGCGGGAGGAGCGCCTACGAGCAGTACTTC.

J is TRBJ2-3 and V is TRBV18, with D tentatively TRBD2 (6 bases). The CDR3 spans 15 residues. Trimming removed 3 bases at V and 4 bases at J, with 14 bases between. CDR1 and CDR2 from the germline V gene are KGHSH and LQKENI. CDR3 bases: TGTGCCAGCTCACCGGGGGGAACCAACCCAGATACGCAGTATTTT. It specifies CASSPGGTNPDTQYF.

The chain employs TRBV5-8 and TRBJ1-1; D remains ambiguous. The germline V and J ends were trimmed by 4 bases and 7 bases, with 5 bases remaining between them. Germline V gives CDR1 SGHTS, CDR2 YDEGEE. The CDR3 runs 10 residues. The CDR3 region is CASSPNEAFF. CDR3 sequence (DNA): TGTGCCAGCAGCCCCAATGAAGCTTTCTTT.

This clone appeared a few times. The chain combines TRBV6-6 with TRBJ2-1; possible D gene TRBD1, 5 bases. Trimming removed 7 bases at V and 1 base at J, with 11 bases between. The V gene's germline CDR1 is MNHNY and CDR2 SVGAGI (reference sequence). This CDR3 is 14 amino acids long. CDR3 coding DNA: TGTGCCAGCACCCTAGACAGATCCTACAATGAGCAGTTCTTC. Its translation: CASTLDRSYNEQFF.

The chain has TRBV15 and TRBJ2-7; D uncertain. Between the trimmed V and J ends, which lost 6 bases and 6 bases, there was a span of 15 bases. This CDR3 region has 13 residues. Germline V CDR1 and CDR2: LNHNV, YYDKDF (reference sequence). The CDR3 loop is CATSLSPTGEQYF. The CDR3 nucleotides read TGTGCCACCAGTTTGAGCCCCACGGGCGAGCAGTACTTC.

The chain couples TRBV5-1 to TRBJ2-7; D is possibly TRBD2 (6 bases). The CDR3 has 15 residues. Germline V lookup: CDR1 SGHRS, CDR2 YFSETQ. The germline V and J ends were trimmed by 4 bases and 2 bases, with 16 bases remaining between them. For the CDR3, the DNA is TGCGCCAGCAGCATACTGCCTAGCGTACCCTACGAGCAGTACTTC. Its protein is CASSILPSVPYEQYF.

V is TRBV14 and J is TRBJ2-1, with 11 bases identical to TRBD2. The CDR3 is made up of 15 amino acids. Trimming removed 1 base from V and 13 bases from J; junction bases left unmatched: 9. Germline V gene sequence: CDR1 SGHDN, CDR2 FVKESK. The chain's CDR3 is CASSQVLGLAGAQFF. In DNA, the CDR3 is TGTGCCAGCAGCCAAGTTCTCGGACTAGCGGGCGCACAGTTCTTC.

This clone has just a few counts. V gene TRBV28 combines with J gene TRBJ1-2; D gene unclear. V was shortened by 7 bases and J by 7 bases, with 22 bases between the two germline ends. The germline V gene has CDR1 MDHEN and CDR2 SYDVKM. This CDR3 comprises 15 residues. The CDR3 DNA reads TGTGCCAGCAACCCCCTGGGAGGACGTGCCCTTGGCTACACCTTC. It encodes CASNPLGGRALGYTF.

The chain is built from TRBV19 and TRBJ1-4; the D is unclear. This CDR3 region has 15 residues. V lost 2 bases and J lost 8, with 15 bases in between. Germline lookup yields CDR1 LNHDA and CDR2 SQIVND (reference sequence). In DNA form, the CDR3 reads TGTGCCAGTAGTATAACCCCCCCCCGGAGAGAAAAACTGTTTTTT. Residues: CASSITPPRREKLFF.

The chain carries TRBV30 and TRBJ2-7, with D possibly TRBD2 on 6 matching bases. V lost 0 bases to trimming and J lost 7 bases, with 13 bases between them. This CDR3 spans 13 amino acids. Germline values: CDR1 GTSNPN, CDR2 SVGIG (reference sequence). CDR3 region: CAWSVLGSGEQYF. The CDR3 coding sequence is TGTGCCTGGAGTGTACTCGGGAGTGGGGAGCAGTACTTC.

The genes are TRBV5-1 and TRBJ2-7, with a weak D call TRBD2 (6 bases). Trimming left V 0 bases short and J 2 bases short, with 9 bases between. The V gene's germline CDR1 is SGHRS and CDR2 YFSETQ. This CDR3 contains 14 residues. This CDR3 is CASSLDSGAYEQYF. The CDR3 region has the DNA TGCGCCAGCAGCTTGGATAGCGGCGCCTACGAGCAGTACTTC.